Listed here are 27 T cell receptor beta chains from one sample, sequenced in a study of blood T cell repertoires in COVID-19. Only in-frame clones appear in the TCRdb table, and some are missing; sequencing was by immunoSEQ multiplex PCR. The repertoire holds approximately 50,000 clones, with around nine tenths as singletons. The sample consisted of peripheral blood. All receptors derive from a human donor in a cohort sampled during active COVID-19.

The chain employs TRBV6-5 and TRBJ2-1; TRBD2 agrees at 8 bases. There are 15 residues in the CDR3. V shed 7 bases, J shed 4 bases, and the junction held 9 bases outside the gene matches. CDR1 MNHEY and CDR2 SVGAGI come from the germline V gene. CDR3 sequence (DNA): TGTGCCAGCACCACTATTAGCGGGACTTACAATGAGCAGTTCTTC. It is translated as CASTTISGTYNEQFF.

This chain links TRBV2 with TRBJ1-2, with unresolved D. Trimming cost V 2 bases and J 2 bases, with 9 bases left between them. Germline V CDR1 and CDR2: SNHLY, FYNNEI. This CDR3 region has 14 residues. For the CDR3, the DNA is TGTGCCAGCAGTGAATCGACACACAACTATGGCTACACCTTC. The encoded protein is CASSESTHNYGYTF.

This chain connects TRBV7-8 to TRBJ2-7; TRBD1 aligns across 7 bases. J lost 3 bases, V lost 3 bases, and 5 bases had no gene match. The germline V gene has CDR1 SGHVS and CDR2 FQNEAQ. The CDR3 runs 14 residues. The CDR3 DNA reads TGTGCCAGCAGCTTTCAGGGGACAGTCTACGAGCAGTACTTC. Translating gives CASSFQGTVYEQYF. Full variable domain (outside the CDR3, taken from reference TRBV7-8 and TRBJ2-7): GAGVSQSPRYKVAKRGQDVALRCDPISGHVSLFWYQQALGQGPEFLTYFQNEAQLDKSGLPSDRFFAERPEGSVSTLKIQRTQQEDSAVYLCASSFQGTVYEQYFGPGTRLTVT.

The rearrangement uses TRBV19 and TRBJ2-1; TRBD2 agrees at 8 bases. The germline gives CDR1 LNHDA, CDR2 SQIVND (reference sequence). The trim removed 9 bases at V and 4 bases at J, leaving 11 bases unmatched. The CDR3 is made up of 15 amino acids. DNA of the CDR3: TGTGCCAGCAAAAAAACTAGCGGACAATACAATGAGCAGTTCTTC. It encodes CASKKTSGQYNEQFF.

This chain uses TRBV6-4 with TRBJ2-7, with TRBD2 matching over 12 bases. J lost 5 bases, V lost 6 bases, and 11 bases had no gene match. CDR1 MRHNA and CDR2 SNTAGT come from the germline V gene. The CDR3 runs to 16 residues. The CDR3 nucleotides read TGTGCCAGCAGCTCTAGCGGGAGGGCCGGGGGCGACGAGCAGTACGTC. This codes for CASSSSGRAGGDEQYV.

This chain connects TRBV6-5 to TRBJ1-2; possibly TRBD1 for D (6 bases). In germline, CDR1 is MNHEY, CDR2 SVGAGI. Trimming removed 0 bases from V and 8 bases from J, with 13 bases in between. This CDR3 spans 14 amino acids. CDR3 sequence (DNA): TGTGCCAGCAGTTACTCGATATCTGGGGGCGGCTACACCTTC. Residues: CASSYSISGGGYTF.

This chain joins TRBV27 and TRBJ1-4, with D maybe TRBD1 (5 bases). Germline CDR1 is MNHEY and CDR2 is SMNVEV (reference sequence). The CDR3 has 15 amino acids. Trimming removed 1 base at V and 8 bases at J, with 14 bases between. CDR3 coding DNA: TGTGCCAGCAGTTTATACGCCCTGGGGCGGGAAAAACTGTTTTTT. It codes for CASSLYALGREKLFF.

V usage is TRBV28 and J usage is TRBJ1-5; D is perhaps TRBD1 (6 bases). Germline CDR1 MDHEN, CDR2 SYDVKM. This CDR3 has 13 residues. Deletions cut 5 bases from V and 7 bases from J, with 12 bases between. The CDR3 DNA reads TGTGCCAGCAGTAACAGGGCAGGGCAGCCCCAGCATTTT. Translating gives CASSNRAGQPQHF.

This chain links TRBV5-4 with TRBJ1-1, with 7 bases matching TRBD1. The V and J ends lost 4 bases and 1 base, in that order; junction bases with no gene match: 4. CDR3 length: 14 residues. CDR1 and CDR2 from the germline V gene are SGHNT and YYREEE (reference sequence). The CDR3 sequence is CASSPGTANTEAFF. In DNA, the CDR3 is TGTGCCAGCAGCCCGGGGACAGCGAACACTGAAGCTTTCTTT.

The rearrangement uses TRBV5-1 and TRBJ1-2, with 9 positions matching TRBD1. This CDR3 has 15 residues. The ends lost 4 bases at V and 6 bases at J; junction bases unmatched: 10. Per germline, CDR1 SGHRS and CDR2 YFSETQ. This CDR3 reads CASSLRTGEVDGYTF. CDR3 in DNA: TGCGCCAGCAGCCTTCGGACAGGGGAGGTGGATGGCTACACCTTC.

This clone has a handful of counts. The CDR3 here is CAISDGGQVPHEQYF. The CDR3 DNA follows: TGTGCCATCAGTGATGGGGGACAGGTCCCCCACGAGCAGTACTTC. This chain joins TRBV10-3 and TRBJ2-7, with 8 bases fitting TRBD1. CDR3 size: 15 residues. Germline loops: CDR1 ENHRY, CDR2 SYGVKD. V dropped 3 bases and J dropped 5; count of bases not matched to a gene: 9.

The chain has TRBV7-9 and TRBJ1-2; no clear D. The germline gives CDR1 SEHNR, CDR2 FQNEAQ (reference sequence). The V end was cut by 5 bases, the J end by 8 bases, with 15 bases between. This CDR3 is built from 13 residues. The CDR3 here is CASSPGNRGGYTF. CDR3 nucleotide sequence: TGTGCCAGCAGCCCAGGAAACCGCGGGGGCTACACCTTC.

This chain's CDR3 is CASSLAGDITYEQYF. The CDR3 DNA is TGTGCCAGCAGCTTAGCGGGGGACATAACCTACGAGCAGTACTTC. The chain couples TRBV7-9 to TRBJ2-7; D is perhaps TRBD1 (6 bases). This CDR3 comprises 15 residues. V lost 0 bases to trimming and J lost 2 bases, with 11 bases between them. Germline V CDR1 and CDR2: SEHNR, FQNEAQ (reference sequence).

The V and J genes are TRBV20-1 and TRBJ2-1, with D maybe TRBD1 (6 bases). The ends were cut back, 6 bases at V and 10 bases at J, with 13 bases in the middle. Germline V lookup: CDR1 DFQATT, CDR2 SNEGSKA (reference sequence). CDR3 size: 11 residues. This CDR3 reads CSARTAREQFF. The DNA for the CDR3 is TGCAGTGCAAGGACAGCACGCGAGCAGTTCTTC.

The CDR3 nucleotides read TGTGCCAGCAGCGGGAGGGGACAGGCGAACTCTGGAAACACCATATATTTT. The encoded protein is CASSGRGQANSGNTIYF. V is TRBV9 and J is TRBJ1-3, with 8 bases matching TRBD1. Germline V gene data show CDR1 as SGDLS and CDR2 as YYNGEE. The CDR3 covers 17 residues. V lost 3 bases, J lost 0 bases, and 8 bases stayed unmatched.

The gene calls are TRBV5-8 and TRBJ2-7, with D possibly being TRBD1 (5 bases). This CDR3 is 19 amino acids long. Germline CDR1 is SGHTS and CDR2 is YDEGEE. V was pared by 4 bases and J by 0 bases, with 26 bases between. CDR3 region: CASSRLSVSRQRSSYEQYV. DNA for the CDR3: TGTGCCAGCAGCAGGTTATCCGTCTCGAGACAGCGCAGCTCCTACGAGCAGTACGTC.

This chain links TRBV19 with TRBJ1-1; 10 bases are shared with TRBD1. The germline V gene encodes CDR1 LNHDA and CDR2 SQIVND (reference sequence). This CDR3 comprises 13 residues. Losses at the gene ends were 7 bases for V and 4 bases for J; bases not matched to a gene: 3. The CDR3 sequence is CASTRDRGTEAFF. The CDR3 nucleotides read TGTGCCAGTACGAGGGACAGGGGCACTGAAGCTTTCTTT.

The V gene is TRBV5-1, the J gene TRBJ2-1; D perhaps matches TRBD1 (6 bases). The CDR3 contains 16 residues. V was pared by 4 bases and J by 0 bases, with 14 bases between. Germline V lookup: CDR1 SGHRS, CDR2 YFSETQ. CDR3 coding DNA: TGCGCCAGCAGCCGAAACAGGGCCAGCTCCTACAATGAGCAGTTCTTC. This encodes CASSRNRASSYNEQFF.

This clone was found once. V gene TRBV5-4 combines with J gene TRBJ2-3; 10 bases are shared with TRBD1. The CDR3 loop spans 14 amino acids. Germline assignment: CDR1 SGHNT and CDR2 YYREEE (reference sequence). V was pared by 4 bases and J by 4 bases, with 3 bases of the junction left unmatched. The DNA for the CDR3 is TGTGCCAGCAGCCCGGGACAGGGGTCAGATACGCAGTATTTT. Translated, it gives CASSPGQGSDTQYF.

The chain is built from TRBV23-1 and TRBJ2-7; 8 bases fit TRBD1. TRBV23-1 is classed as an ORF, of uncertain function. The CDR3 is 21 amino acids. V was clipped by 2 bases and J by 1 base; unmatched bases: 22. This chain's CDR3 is CASSQPTLRSVTGVLSYEQYV. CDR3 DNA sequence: TGCGCCAGCAGTCAACCTACACTCAGGAGTGTGACAGGGGTCCTTTCCTACGAGCAGTACGTC.

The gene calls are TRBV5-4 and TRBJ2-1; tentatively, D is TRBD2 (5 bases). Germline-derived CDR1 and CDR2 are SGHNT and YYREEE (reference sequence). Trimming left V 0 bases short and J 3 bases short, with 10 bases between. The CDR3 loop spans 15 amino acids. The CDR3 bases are TGTGCCAGCAGCTTGGCGGCTAGCTTCTACAATGAGCAGTTCTTC. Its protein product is CASSLAASFYNEQFF.

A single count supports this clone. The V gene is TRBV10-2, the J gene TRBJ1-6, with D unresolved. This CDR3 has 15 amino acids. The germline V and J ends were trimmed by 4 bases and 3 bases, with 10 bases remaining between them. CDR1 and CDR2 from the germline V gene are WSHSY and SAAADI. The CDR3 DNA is TGCGCCAGCAGTGGATCCGGAGGCTATAATTCACCCCTCCACTTT. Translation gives CASSGSGGYNSPLHF.

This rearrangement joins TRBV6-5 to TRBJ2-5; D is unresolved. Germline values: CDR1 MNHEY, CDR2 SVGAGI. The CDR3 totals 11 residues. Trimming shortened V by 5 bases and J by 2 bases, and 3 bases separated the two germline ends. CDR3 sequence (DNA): TGTGCCAGCAGTCCTCAAGAGACCCAGTACTTC. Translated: CASSPQETQYF.

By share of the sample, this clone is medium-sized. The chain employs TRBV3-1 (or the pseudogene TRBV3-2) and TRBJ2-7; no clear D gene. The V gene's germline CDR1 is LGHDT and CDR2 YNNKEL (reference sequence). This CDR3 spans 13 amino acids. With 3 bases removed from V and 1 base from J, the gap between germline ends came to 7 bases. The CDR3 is CASSHPNSYEQYF. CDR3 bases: TGTGCCAGCAGCCATCCTAATTCCTACGAGCAGTACTTC.

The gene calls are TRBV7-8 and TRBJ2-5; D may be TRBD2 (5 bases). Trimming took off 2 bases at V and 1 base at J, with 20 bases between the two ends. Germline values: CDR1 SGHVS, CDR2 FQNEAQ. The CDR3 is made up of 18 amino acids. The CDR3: CASSLHRARGRVQETQYF. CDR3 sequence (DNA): TGTGCCAGCAGCTTACACCGGGCCCGAGGGCGGGTCCAAGAGACCCAGTACTTC. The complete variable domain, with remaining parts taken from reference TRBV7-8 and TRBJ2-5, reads GAGVSQSPRYKVAKRGQDVALRCDPISGHVSLFWYQQALGQGPEFLTYFQNEAQLDKSGLPSDRFFAERPEGSVSTLKIQRTQQEDSAVYLCASSLHRARGRVQETQYFGPGTRLLVL.

The CDR3 nucleotides are TGTGCCAGCAGCTCAGGAATCCCCTTTTACGAGCAGTACGTC. Translating it yields CASSSGIPFYEQYV. J is TRBJ2-7 and V is TRBV7-3; no clear D gene. This CDR3 is 14 amino acids long. The V gene lost 4 bases and the J gene lost 4 bases, with 14 bases spanning the gap. Germline V gene data show CDR1 as SGHTA and CDR2 as FQGTGA.

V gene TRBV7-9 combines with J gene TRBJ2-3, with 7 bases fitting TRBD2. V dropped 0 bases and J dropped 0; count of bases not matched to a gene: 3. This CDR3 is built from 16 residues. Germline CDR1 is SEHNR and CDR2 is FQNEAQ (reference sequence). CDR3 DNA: TGTGCCAGCAGCTTAGCGGGAGGGCCGAGCACAGATACGCAGTATTTT. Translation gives CASSLAGGPSTDTQYF.